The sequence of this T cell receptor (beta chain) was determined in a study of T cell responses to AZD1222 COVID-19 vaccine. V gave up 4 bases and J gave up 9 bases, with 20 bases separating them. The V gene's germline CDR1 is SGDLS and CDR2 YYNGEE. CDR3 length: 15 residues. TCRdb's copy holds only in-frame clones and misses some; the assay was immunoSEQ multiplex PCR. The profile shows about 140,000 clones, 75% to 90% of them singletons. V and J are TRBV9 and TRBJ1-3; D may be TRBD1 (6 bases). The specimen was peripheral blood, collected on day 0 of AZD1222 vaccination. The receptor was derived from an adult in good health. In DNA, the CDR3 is TGTGCCAGCAGCCGCCCGAGGGGGACCCAGAGCACCATATATTTT. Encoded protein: CASSRPRGTQSTIYF.